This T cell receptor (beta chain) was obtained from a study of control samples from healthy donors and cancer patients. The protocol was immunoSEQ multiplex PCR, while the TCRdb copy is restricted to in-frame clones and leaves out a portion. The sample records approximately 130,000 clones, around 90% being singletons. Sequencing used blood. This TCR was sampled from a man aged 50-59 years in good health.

The CDR3 reads CATSDLTNQAFF. The DNA for the CDR3 is TGTGCCACCAGTGACCTAACTAACCAAGCTTTCTTT. The rearrangement joins TRBV24-1 to TRBJ1-1, with D uncertain. The length of the CDR3 is 12 residues. Germline-derived CDR1 and CDR2 are KGHDR and SFDVKD. The V and J ends lost 4 bases and 9 bases respectively, with 11 bases between them.